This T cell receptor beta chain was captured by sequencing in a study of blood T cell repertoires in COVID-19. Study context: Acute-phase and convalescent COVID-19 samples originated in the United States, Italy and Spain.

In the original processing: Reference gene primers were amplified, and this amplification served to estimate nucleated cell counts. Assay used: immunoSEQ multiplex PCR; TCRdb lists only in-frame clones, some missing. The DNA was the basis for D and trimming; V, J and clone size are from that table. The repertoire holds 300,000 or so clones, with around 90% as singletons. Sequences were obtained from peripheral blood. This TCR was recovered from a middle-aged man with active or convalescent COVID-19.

The CDR3 DNA reads as TGTGCCAGCAGTTCGGGGTATGGCTACACCTTC. This sequence encodes CASSSGYGYTF. The chain recombines TRBV6-5 with TRBJ1-2; D not certain. CDR1 is MNHEY, CDR2 SVGAGI, per germline. The CDR3 covers 11 residues. Trimming took off 4 bases at V and 5 bases at J, with 5 bases between the two ends.